The clone carrying this TCR beta chain came up a few times. Reverse transcription of roughly 0.5 to 1 ug RNA was carried out with random hexamers. The CDR3 of TCR beta was amplified by immunoSEQ multiplex PCR across 54 Vbeta and 13 Jbeta. TCRdb re-called the immunoSEQ multiplex PCR reads with MiXCR, one entry per CDR3 protein. The sample contains about 130,000 distinct CDR3 sequences, just over 90% of which appear only once. The CDR3 consists of 14 residues. The germline gives CDR1 MNHNS, CDR2 SASEGT. V trimming: 6 bases; J trimming: 6 bases; junction bases outside the gene matches: 4. The multiple sclerosis controls were treatment-naive patients with relapsing-remitting disease that was stable or active. This entry belongs to a study of CD8 T cells in Susac syndrome.

This chain connects TRBV6-1 to TRBJ1-5, with 11 bases aligning to TRBD1. This TCR came from a human donor with multiple sclerosis. Sequencing input: CD8+ T cells from PBMCs. This CDR3 is CASSPGQGAQPQHF. The CDR3 nucleotides are TGTGCCAGCAGCCCCGGACAGGGGGCTCAGCCCCAGCATTTT.